This entry is about one T cell receptor beta chain. The data are from a study of technical replicates of blood from several donors. This CDR3 contains 16 residues. CDR1 is SGHAT and CDR2 is FQNNGV in the germline V gene. Trimming cost V 2 bases and J 0 bases; bases outside gene matches: 2. Sequencing was performed with immunoSEQ multiplex PCR; in TCRdb, only in-frame clones are kept and a portion is missing. The repertoire includes about 95,000 clones, roughly 95% of them detected once, and about 0.35% sits in the top ten. The chain employs TRBV11-2 and TRBJ1-3, with TRBD1 identical over 9 bases. The material sequenced was T cells isolated from PBMCs. The receptor's source is a human donor in good health. CDR3 protein: CASSLIQGASGNTIYF. CDR3 nucleotides: TGTGCCAGCAGCTTAATACAGGGGGCCTCTGGAAACACCATATATTTT.